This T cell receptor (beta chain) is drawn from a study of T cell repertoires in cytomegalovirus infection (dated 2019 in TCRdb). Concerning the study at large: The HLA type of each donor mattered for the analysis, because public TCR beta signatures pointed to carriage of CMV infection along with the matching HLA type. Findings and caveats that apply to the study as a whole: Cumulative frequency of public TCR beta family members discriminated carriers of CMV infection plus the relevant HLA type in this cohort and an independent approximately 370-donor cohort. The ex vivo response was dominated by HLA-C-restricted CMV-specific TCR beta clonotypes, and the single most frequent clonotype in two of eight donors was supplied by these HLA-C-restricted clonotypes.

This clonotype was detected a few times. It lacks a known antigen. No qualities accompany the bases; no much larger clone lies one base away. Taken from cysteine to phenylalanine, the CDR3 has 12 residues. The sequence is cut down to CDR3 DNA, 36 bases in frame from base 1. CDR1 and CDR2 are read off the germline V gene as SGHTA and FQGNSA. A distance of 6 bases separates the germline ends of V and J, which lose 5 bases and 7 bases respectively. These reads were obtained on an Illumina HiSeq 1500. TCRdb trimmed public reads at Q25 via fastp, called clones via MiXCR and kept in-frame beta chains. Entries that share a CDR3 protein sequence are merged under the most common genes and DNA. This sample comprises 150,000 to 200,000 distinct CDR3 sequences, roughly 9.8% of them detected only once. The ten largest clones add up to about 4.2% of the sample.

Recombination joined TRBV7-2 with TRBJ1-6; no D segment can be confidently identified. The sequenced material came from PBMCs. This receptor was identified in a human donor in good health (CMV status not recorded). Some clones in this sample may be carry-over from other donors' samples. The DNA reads TGTGCCAGCAGCCCCTCCAATTCACCCCTCCACTTT. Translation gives CASSPSNSPLHF. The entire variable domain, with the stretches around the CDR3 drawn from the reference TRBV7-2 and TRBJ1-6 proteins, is GAGVSQSPSNKVTEKGKDVELRCDPISGHTALYWYRQSLGQGLEFLIYFQGNSAPDKSGLPSDRFSAERTGGSVSTLTIQRTQQEDSAVYLCASSPSNSPLHFGNGTRLTVT.